The 11 T cell receptor beta chains given below trace back to one sample, sequenced in a study of blood T cells in healthy people across ages. A second roughly 7 to 11 cycle PCR used barcoded and J-beta primers. TCRdb re-analysed the 5' RACE reads in MiXCR, keeping a single row per CDR3 protein. This sample has 1 million or so distinct CDR3 sequences, with more than 35% found just once. Sequencing used blood. These receptors all come from a woman aged 60-75 years in good health.

The chain combines TRBV27 with TRBJ1-1; 7 nucleotides match TRBD1. The CDR3 runs to 14 residues. J was trimmed by 4 bases and V by 5 bases; bases with no gene match: 7. Per the germline V gene, CDR1 is MNHEY and CDR2 is SMNVEV (reference sequence). The CDR3 coding sequence is TGTGCCAGCAGTACTACAGGGGCGGGCACTGAAGCTTTCTTT. Its protein product is CASSTTGAGTEAFF.

This chain links TRBV20-1 with TRBJ2-1; 8 bases match TRBD1. Germline values: CDR1 DFQATT, CDR2 SNEGSKA (reference sequence). CDR3 size: 15 residues. J was trimmed by 4 bases and V by 2 bases; bases with no gene match: 7. Here the CDR3 DNA reads TGCAGTGCTAGAACCGGACAGGGACTGTACAATGAGCAGTTCTTC. Protein: CSARTGQGLYNEQFF.

This chain connects TRBV28 to TRBJ2-1, with 7 bases identical to TRBD1. The CDR3 sequence is 14 residues long. CDR1 and CDR2 (germline): MDHEN, SYDVKM. Trimming removed 8 bases from V and 0 bases from J; junction bases left unmatched: 4. CDR3 residues: CASLPGGSYNEQFF. CDR3 DNA sequence: TGTGCCAGCCTGCCAGGGGGCTCCTACAATGAGCAGTTCTTC.

Concerning this clonotype itself: An end of the junction does not agree with germline; a read error may underlie this. This chain links TRBV20-1 with TRBJ2-6; weak D call: TRBD2 (6 bases). The CDR3 totals 15 residues. CDR1 is DFQATT, CDR2 SNEGSKA, per germline (reference sequence). The CDR3 sequence: CSARDRGSGTNVLTF. Written as DNA, the CDR3 is TGCAGTGCTAGAGATCGGGGGTCTGGGACCAACGTCCTGACTTTC.

The rearrangement joins TRBV7-2 to TRBJ2-5; possible D gene TRBD2, 5 bases. The CDR3 covers 16 residues. CDR1 is SGHTA, CDR2 FQGNSA, per germline. V dropped 0 bases and J dropped 11 bases, with 22 bases sitting between them. The CDR3 reads CASSLAWAGPSNEQYF. The CDR3 nucleotides are TGTGCCAGCAGCTTAGCTTGGGCGGGTCCGAGCAATGAGCAGTACTTC.

This clonotype was seen only a few times. This chain uses TRBV28 with TRBJ1-5, with D unresolved. The germline V gene has CDR1 MDHEN and CDR2 SYDVKM. CDR3 length equals 14 residues. V shed 6 bases and J shed 5 bases, with 14 bases lying between them. The CDR3 reads CASSSNSVYQPQHF. The DNA of the CDR3 is TGTGCCAGCAGCTCGAACAGCGTTTATCAGCCCCAGCATTTT.

The chain is built from TRBV27 and TRBJ2-7; possibly TRBD1 or TRBD2 for D (5 bases each). The CDR3 consists of 16 residues. The V end was cut by 0 bases, the J end by 6 bases, with 18 bases between. Germline-derived CDR1 and CDR2 are MNHEY and SMNVEV (reference sequence). As DNA, the CDR3 is TGTGCCAGCAGTTTATCGGGTGGGGACGGACGAGGCGAGCAGTACTTC. This gives the protein CASSLSGGDGRGEQYF.

This clonotype was seen many times. CDR3 residues: CASSLVQGTGGTYEQYF. The DNA of the CDR3 is TGTGCCAGCAGCTTAGTACAAGGGACTGGGGGTACCTACGAGCAGTACTTC. The rearrangement joins TRBV7-9 to TRBJ2-7; tentatively, D is TRBD2 (6 bases). V lost 1 base, J lost 2 bases, and 18 bases lay in between. The germline V gene has CDR1 SEHNR and CDR2 FQNEAQ (reference sequence). This CDR3 is built from 17 residues.

The chain is built from TRBV20-1 and TRBJ1-2; perhaps TRBD1 as D (5 bases). CDR1 and CDR2 (germline): DFQATT, SNEGSKA (reference sequence). The CDR3 covers 16 residues. V lost 0 bases and J 2 bases, leaving 16 bases between the germline ends. The CDR3 loop is CSARETRGGLNYGYTF. The CDR3 DNA follows: TGCAGTGCTAGAGAGACGAGGGGTGGCCTCAACTATGGCTACACCTTC.

CDR3 coding DNA: TGTGCCAGCAGCTCTCAACTAGCCTCCCAAGAGACCCAGTACTTC. Protein sequence: CASSSQLASQETQYF. The rearrangement joins TRBV7-2 to TRBJ2-5, with D perhaps matching TRBD2 (6 bases). Per germline, CDR1 SGHTA and CDR2 FQGNSA. The CDR3 has 15 amino acids. V lost 4 bases, J lost 1 base, and 13 bases lay in between. Based on the CDR3 plus reference TRBV7-2 and TRBJ2-5, the full variable domain is GAGVSQSPSNKVTEKGKDVELRCDPISGHTALYWYRQSLGQGLEFLIYFQGNSAPDKSGLPSDRFSAERTGGSVSTLTIQRTQQEDSAVYLCASSSQLASQETQYFGPGTRLLVL.

This clonotype was seen more than once but under ten times. This chain links TRBV7-3 with TRBJ1-2; the match to TRBD1 covers 9 bases. CDR3 length equals 13 residues. Germline trimming cut 4 bases from V and 6 bases from J; bases unmatched to any gene: 3. The germline V gene encodes CDR1 SGHTA and CDR2 FQGTGA. CDR3 DNA sequence: TGTGCCAGCAGCTCTGGACAGGGGAATGGCTACACCTTC. This translates into CASSSGQGNGYTF.